These 28 T cell receptor beta chains originate from one sample sequenced in a study of blood T cell repertoires in COVID-19. Assay used: immunoSEQ multiplex PCR; TCRdb lists only in-frame clones, some missing. The table shows around 250,000 clones, with about nine tenths occurring only once. The specimen was PBMCs or T cells enriched from blood (not recorded which). The receptors were sampled from a human donor in a cohort exposed to, infected with or recovered from COVID-19 (not recorded which). The donor label of this sample is uncertain.

This rearrangement joins TRBV19 to TRBJ1-1; TRBD1 matches at 12 bases. There are 15 residues in the CDR3. The germline V gene encodes CDR1 LNHDA and CDR2 SQIVND (reference sequence). The V and J ends lost 6 bases and 5 bases, in that order; junction bases with no gene match: 7. CDR3 sequence: CASSQGQGARTEAFF. In DNA, the CDR3 is TGTGCCAGTAGCCAGGGACAGGGGGCGAGAACTGAAGCTTTCTTT.

This chain connects TRBV27 to TRBJ1-2; 7 bases map to TRBD1. V dropped 5 bases and J dropped 2; count of bases not matched to a gene: 17. Germline V CDR1 and CDR2: MNHEY, SMNVEV (reference sequence). This CDR3 has 18 amino acids. The CDR3 loop is CASSPYAGTVGGNYGYTF. In DNA, the CDR3 is TGTGCCAGCAGTCCCTACGCCGGGACAGTAGGGGGGAACTATGGCTACACCTTC.

The rearrangement links TRBV27 to TRBJ1-4, with D unresolved. Trimming took 5 bases from V and 5 from J, leaving 9 bases between them. Germline V CDR1 and CDR2: MNHEY, SMNVEV (reference sequence). This CDR3 region has 13 residues. CDR3 nucleotide sequence: TGTGCCAGCAGTCGACGGAGGAATGAAAAACTGTTTTTT. Translation: CASSRRRNEKLFF.

The chain recombines TRBV7-3 with TRBJ2-1; TRBD2 agrees at 9 bases. CDR1 SGHTA and CDR2 FQGTGA come from the germline V gene. The CDR3 spans 16 residues. J lost 2 bases, V lost 5 bases, and 7 bases had no gene match. The CDR3 region has the DNA TGTGCCAGCAGCAATAGCGGGGGTTCCACCTACAATGAGCAGTTCTTC. This encodes CASSNSGGSTYNEQFF.

The V and J genes are TRBV15 and TRBJ2-1, with a possible D match to TRBD1 (5 bases). Germline-derived CDR1 and CDR2 are LNHNV and YYDKDF (reference sequence). CDR3 length equals 15 residues. V lost 0 bases to trimming and J lost 4 bases, with 10 bases between them. The CDR3 protein is CATSRDRAVYNEQFF. The CDR3, as DNA: TGTGCCACCAGCAGAGACAGGGCCGTTTACAATGAGCAGTTCTTC.

V usage is TRBV18 and J usage is TRBJ1-5, with D unclear. V lost 2 bases to trimming and J lost 4 bases, with 12 bases between them. Germline V gene sequence: CDR1 KGHSH, CDR2 LQKENI. There are 15 residues in the CDR3. The CDR3: CASSPDGQENQPQHF. Here the CDR3 DNA reads TGTGCCAGCTCACCAGATGGGCAGGAAAATCAGCCCCAGCATTTT.

The chain recombines TRBV2 with TRBJ2-5; 11 nucleotides line up with TRBD1. From germline, CDR1 is SNHLY and CDR2 FYNNEI. V lost 6 bases and J lost 6; bases outside the gene matches: 9. The CDR3 has 15 amino acids. For the CDR3, the DNA is TGTGCCAGCAGCGCCACGGGACAGGGGGGAAAGACCCAGTACTTC. Protein product: CASSATGQGGKTQYF.

V and J are TRBV5-1 and TRBJ2-2; maybe TRBD1 (7 bases). There are 16 residues in the CDR3. Germline V gene sequence: CDR1 SGHRS, CDR2 YFSETQ. Trimming stripped 6 bases from V and 5 bases from J, with 20 bases between. The CDR3 DNA reads TGCGCCAGCACCTACCCTCGGCAGGGGGGTACCGGGGAGCTGTTTTTT. Its translation is CASTYPRQGGTGELFF.

This clone came up a few times. This chain links TRBV19 with TRBJ1-5, with a tentative D call TRBD1 (5 bases). CDR1 and CDR2 from the germline V gene are LNHDA and SQIVND (reference sequence). The CDR3 loop spans 16 amino acids. V lost 7 bases and J lost 2, with 18 bases in between. In DNA, the CDR3 is TGTGCCAGTACCCTAGAGTTCGTAGGGGGCAATCAGCCCCAGCATTTT. Encoded protein: CASTLEFVGGNQPQHF.

CDR3 sequence: CASSYSKARRNTEAFF. The CDR3, as DNA: TGTGCCAGCAGTTACTCGAAAGCTCGGAGGAACACTGAAGCTTTCTTT. The chain carries TRBV6-5 and TRBJ1-1, with unresolved D. Between the trimmed V and J ends, which lost 0 bases and 1 base, there was a span of 12 bases. In germline, CDR1 is MNHEY, CDR2 SVGAGI. The length of the CDR3 is 16 residues.

The chain links TRBV12-3 or TRBV12-4 to TRBJ2-7; tentative D call: TRBD2 (5 bases). Trimming removed 7 bases from V and 5 bases from J, with 12 bases in between. This CDR3 comprises 12 residues. Here the CDR3 reads CASTRTGNEQYF. Here the CDR3 DNA reads TGTGCCAGCACAAGGACGGGGAACGAGCAGTACTTC.

The J gene is TRBJ2-5, the V gene TRBV24-1; D unclear. V was trimmed by 0 bases and J by 0 bases, leaving 4 bases between them. This CDR3 spans 14 amino acids. Germline lookup yields CDR1 KGHDR and CDR2 SFDVKD. The CDR3 bases are TGTGCCACCAGTGATTTGGGGCACCAAGAGACCCAGTACTTC. Translation: CATSDLGHQETQYF.

The genes are TRBV4-1 and TRBJ1-1; weak D call: TRBD1 (6 bases). Trimming pared 1 base from V and 5 bases from J, leaving 26 bases between. Germline V lookup: CDR1 MGHRA, CDR2 YSYEKL. There are 19 residues in the CDR3. CDR3 in DNA: TGCGCCAGCAGCCAAGCCCTGCGACGCGCCACAGGGCGAGGAACTGAAGCTTTCTTT. It translates to CASSQALRRATGRGTEAFF.

V usage is TRBV24-1 and J usage is TRBJ2-7; no definite D call. Germline values: CDR1 KGHDR, CDR2 SFDVKD. This CDR3 contains 12 residues. Trimming took 1 base from V and 5 from J, leaving 5 bases between them. CDR3 DNA sequence: TGTGCCACCAGTGATTTTACAGACGAGCAGTACTTC. It translates to CATSDFTDEQYF.

CDR3 in amino acids: CASSPPWRGWETQYF. Written as DNA, the CDR3 is TGTGCCAGCAGCCCTCCCTGGCGGGGATGGGAGACCCAGTACTTC. The V call is TRBV5-8, the J call TRBJ2-5; D may be TRBD2 (6 bases). With 4 bases removed from V and 5 bases from J, the gap between germline ends came to 18 bases. The CDR3 has 15 residues. From germline, CDR1 is SGHTS and CDR2 YDEGEE.

In this sample, this clone turned up a few times. In nucleotides, the CDR3 is TGTGCCACCAGCAGACCGGGACAGGATATAGATACGCAGTATTTT. Its translation is CATSRPGQDIDTQYF. The chain is built from TRBV15 and TRBJ2-3; TRBD1 agrees at 8 bases. V was clipped by 2 bases and J by 5 bases; unmatched bases: 6. This CDR3 has 15 amino acids. Per the germline V gene, CDR1 is LNHNV and CDR2 is YYDKDF (reference sequence).

The CDR3 DNA reads as TGTGCCAGCAGACCTTTACAGGGGGGTACAGATACGCAGTATTTT. Translated, it gives CASRPLQGGTDTQYF. This rearrangement joins TRBV27 to TRBJ2-3; 8 bases map to TRBD1. Germline V gene data show CDR1 as MNHEY and CDR2 as SMNVEV (reference sequence). This CDR3 has 15 amino acids. V trimming: 6 bases; J trimming: 3 bases; junction bases outside the gene matches: 8.

The rearrangement links TRBV5-1 to TRBJ1-4; D is ambiguous. CDR1 is SGHRS and CDR2 is YFSETQ in the germline V gene. The CDR3 is made up of 17 amino acids. The V gene lost 0 bases and the J gene lost 6 bases, with 18 bases spanning the gap. In DNA, the CDR3 is TGCGCCAGCAGCTTGGGTAACACGATCCGTGCCGATGAAAAACTGTTTTTT. It yields the protein CASSLGNTIRADEKLFF.

The CDR3 here is CASSIYRVDGYTF. The CDR3 DNA reads TGTGCCAGCAGTATCTACAGGGTGGATGGCTACACCTTC. This chain uses TRBV12-3 or TRBV12-4 with TRBJ1-2; D possibly corresponds to TRBD1 (6 bases). The length of the CDR3 is 13 residues. Deletions cut 5 bases from V and 6 bases from J, with 13 bases between.

The chain carries TRBV11-2 and TRBJ1-3; D gene unclear. CDR1 is SGHAT, CDR2 FQNNGV, per germline. V was cut by 3 bases and J by 0 bases, with 9 bases left in between. This CDR3 contains 15 residues. The CDR3 nucleotides read TGTGCCAGCAGCTTCTCGGGTCGCTCTGGAAACACCATATATTTT. It translates to CASSFSGRSGNTIYF.

The chain combines TRBV30 with TRBJ1-2, with D perhaps TRBD1 (6 bases). The CDR3 has 15 residues. V was clipped by 4 bases and J by 7 bases, with 22 bases between them. CDR1 GTSNPN and CDR2 SVGIG come from the germline V gene (reference sequence). The CDR3 DNA reads as TGTGCCTGGATGGGATTACAGGGCGAGTGGAGTGGCTACACCTTC. Protein: CAWMGLQGEWSGYTF.

The CDR3 region has the DNA TGTGCCACCCAAGGGGGTAACTATGGCTACACCTTC. Encoded protein: CATQGGNYGYTF. V gene TRBV5-4 combines with J gene TRBJ1-2, with a possible D match to TRBD1 (6 bases). The V end was cut by 9 bases, the J end by 1 base, with 10 bases between. The germline V gene encodes CDR1 SGHNT and CDR2 YYREEE (reference sequence). This CDR3 comprises 12 residues.

The chain recombines TRBV3-1 (or the pseudogene TRBV3-2) with TRBJ1-2; no clear D. Per germline, CDR1 LGHDT and CDR2 YNNKEL (reference sequence). V lost 3 bases, J lost 4 bases, and 12 bases lay in between. This CDR3 region has 14 residues. DNA for the CDR3: TGTGCCAGCAGCCAGGTGTTGGGCAGCTATGGCTACACCTTC. The encoded protein is CASSQVLGSYGYTF.

This chain links TRBV6-2 or TRBV6-3 with TRBJ1-2; 8 nucleotides match TRBD1. J lost 4 bases, V lost 4 bases, and 8 bases had no gene match. Per germline, CDR1 MNHEY and CDR2 SVGEGT. CDR3 size: 15 residues. CDR3 coding DNA: TGTGCCAGCAGTTCCTCCGACAGGGGAGCCTATGGCTACACCTTC. Translation gives CASSSSDRGAYGYTF.

The gene calls are TRBV2 and TRBJ2-5; D is uncertain. Germline V gene lookup returns CDR1 SNHLY and CDR2 FYNNEI. There are 14 residues in the CDR3. V lost 2 bases to trimming and J lost 0 bases, with 7 bases between them. The chain's CDR3 is CASSEWRDQETQYF. The CDR3 DNA reads as TGTGCCAGCAGTGAATGGAGAGACCAAGAGACCCAGTACTTC.

The chain recombines TRBV4-1 with TRBJ2-3, with 10 bases fitting TRBD2. Germline CDR1 MGHRA, CDR2 YSYEKL. The CDR3 totals 14 residues. V lost 4 bases and J lost 7; bases outside the gene matches: 5. This chain's CDR3 is CASSRLLAGNTQYF. The CDR3, as DNA: TGCGCCAGCAGCCGCCTACTAGCGGGGAATACGCAGTATTTT.

V usage is TRBV24-1 and J usage is TRBJ2-5; D might be TRBD1 (6 bases). The CDR3 loop spans 14 amino acids. The V end lost 9 bases, the J end lost 2 bases, and 15 bases lay between the germline ends. Per germline, CDR1 KGHDR and CDR2 SFDVKD. The CDR3 DNA reads TGTGCCACCCGCCCAGGGGCCGGGCAAGAGACCCAGTACTTC. Its translation is CATRPGAGQETQYF.

On this clone itself: At the DNA level, this CDR3 is encoded by other sequences in the same sample as well. The chain recombines TRBV19 with TRBJ2-7; no definite D call. The V end lost 3 bases, the J end lost 4 bases, and 7 bases lay between the germline ends. Looked up from germline, CDR1 is LNHDA and CDR2 is SQIVND (reference sequence). The length of the CDR3 is 12 residues. The CDR3, as DNA: TGTGCCAGTAGTATCCCCGGGTACGAGCAGTACTTC. It specifies CASSIPGYEQYF.